These 8 T cell receptor beta chains originate from one sample sequenced in a study of post-analysis software for immune sequencing data. TCR beta libraries were prepared from cDNA with unique molecular identifiers. One entry per CDR3 protein results from TCRdb running MiXCR on the PCR reads. The sample lists more than 500,000 distinct CDR3 sequences; 30% to 40% were seen once. The study's findings and limits: A handful of TRBV segments were significantly more frequent in patients than in controls. TRBV5-6, TRBV5-1 and TRBV20-1 were among these segments.

Antigen specificity for these receptors is unknown. Material for sequencing was blood. The receptors were gathered from a girl younger than 18 with multiple sclerosis.

The CDR3 sequence is CASSPAGGLREQYF. For the CDR3, the DNA is TGCGCCAGCAGCCCCGCTGGGGGGCTACGGGAGCAGTACTTC. This chain uses TRBV5-1 with TRBJ2-5; D tentatively reads TRBD1 or TRBD2 (6 bases each). V lost 4 bases and J 11 bases, leaving 21 bases between the germline ends. The CDR3 runs 14 residues. In germline, CDR1 is SGHRS, CDR2 YFSETQ.

There are many counts of this clonotype. This chain links TRBV6-6 with TRBJ2-5, with 8 bases matching TRBD2. The V segment lost 2 bases and the J segment 5 bases; nucleotides outside the gene matches: 1. The CDR3 extends over 13 amino acids. Germline V lookup: CDR1 MNHNY, CDR2 SVGAGI (reference sequence). CDR3 in DNA: TGTGCCAGCAGTTACCGCGGGGGGGAGACCCAGTACTTC. It encodes CASSYRGGETQYF.

This clonotype was seen only a few times. The genes are TRBV5-6 and TRBJ1-1, with TRBD1 matching 7 bases. This CDR3 spans 16 amino acids. With V trimmed by 4 bases and J by 6 bases, 15 bases remained unmatched. From germline, CDR1 is SGHDT and CDR2 YYEEEE. The CDR3 is CASSPGQEALRAEAFF. In nucleotides, the CDR3 is TGTGCCAGCAGCCCCGGACAGGAGGCCCTGCGGGCTGAAGCTTTCTTT.

This clonotype appeared a few times. This sequence joins TRBV2 and TRBJ2-3; 9 bases line up with TRBD1. CDR1 and CDR2 from the germline V gene are SNHLY and FYNNEI. Germline trimming cut 7 bases from V and 5 bases from J; bases unmatched to any gene: 16. The CDR3 sequence is 17 residues long. Here the CDR3 DNA reads TGTGCCAGCATGGCTCGCCGTTCGGGACAGGGTGGAGATACGCAGTATTTT. Translating it yields CASMARRSGQGGDTQYF.

The chain combines TRBV12-3 or TRBV12-4 with TRBJ2-1; no reliable D call. The V and J ends lost 6 bases and 6 bases respectively, with 18 bases between them. CDR3 length equals 15 residues. CDR3 sequence: CASRKDPNYFNEQFF. CDR3 nucleotides: TGTGCCAGCAGGAAGGACCCCAATTACTTCAATGAGCAGTTCTTC.

The rearrangement links TRBV10-2 to TRBJ1-1, with TRBD1 matching 9 bases. Trimming took 6 bases from V and 3 from J; bases not matched to a gene: 14. CDR3 length: 17 residues. The germline V gene encodes CDR1 WSHSY and CDR2 SAAADI. The chain's CDR3 is CASRPGTGPSRDTEAFF. The CDR3 DNA reads as TGCGCCAGCAGGCCCGGGACAGGGCCATCCAGGGACACTGAAGCTTTCTTT.

The chain joins TRBV2 to TRBJ2-5; 8 nucleotides line up with TRBD2. The last part of the DNA fits TRBJ2-7 better; the J call may be wrong. There are 14 residues in the CDR3. The germline V gene has CDR1 SNHLY and CDR2 FYNNEI. The CDR3 sequence: CASMMSGGNYEQYF. CDR3 nucleotide sequence: TGTGCCAGCATGATGAGCGGGGGTAACTACGAGCAGTACTTC.

CDR3 DNA sequence: TGTGCCAGCAGCCAAGAGTGGACAGGGGTAGGCGAGCAGTACTTC. Protein product: CASSQEWTGVGEQYF. The chain is built from TRBV4-2 and TRBJ2-5, with 9 bases that match TRBD1. The last part of the DNA fits TRBJ2-7 better; the J call may be wrong. CDR1 and CDR2 (germline): LGHNA, YNFKEQ. The CDR3 is made up of 15 amino acids.